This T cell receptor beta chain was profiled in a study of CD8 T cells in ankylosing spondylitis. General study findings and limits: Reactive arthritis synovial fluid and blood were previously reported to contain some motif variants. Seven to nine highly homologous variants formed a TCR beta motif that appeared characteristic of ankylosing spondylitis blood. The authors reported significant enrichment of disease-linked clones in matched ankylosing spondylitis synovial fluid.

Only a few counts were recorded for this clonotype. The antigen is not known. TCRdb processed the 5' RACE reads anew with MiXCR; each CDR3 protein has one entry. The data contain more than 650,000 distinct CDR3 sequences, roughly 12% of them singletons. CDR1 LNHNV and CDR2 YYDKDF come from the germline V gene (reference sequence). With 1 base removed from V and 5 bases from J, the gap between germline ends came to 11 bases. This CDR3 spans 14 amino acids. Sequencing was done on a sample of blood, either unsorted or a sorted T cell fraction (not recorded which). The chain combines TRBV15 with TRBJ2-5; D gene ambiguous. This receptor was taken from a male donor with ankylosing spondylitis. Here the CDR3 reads CATSRALLGETQYF. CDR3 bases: TGTGCCACCAGCAGAGCCCTCCTTGGGGAGACCCAGTACTTC.